The 12 T cell receptor beta chains reported below all come from one sample, sequenced in a study of blood T cells in healthy people across ages (dated by TCRdb to about 2015). The protocol used for the library was 5' RACE. Sequencing was carried out with an Illumina HiSeq 2500. A second 7 to 11 cycle PCR used a sample-barcoded 5' primer and a J-beta primer mix. The public reads were run again by TCRdb, first through fastp at Q25 and then through MiXCR, and only productive beta chains were kept. Rows with a matching CDR3 protein are joined into one entry that keeps the most common DNA and genes. The sample records 1 million or so distinct CDR3 sequences, around 25% of which are singletons. The top ten constitute less than 0.85% of the sample. These same data were also listed under a study on T cells of mothers and their children.

The sample comprised blood. These receptors were obtained from a girl between 2 and 10 years old in good health.

A few counts support this clonotype. J is TRBJ1-2 and V is TRBV28; D ambiguous. Germline V lookup: CDR1 MDHEN, CDR2 SYDVKM. CDR3 length: 15 residues. The V and J ends lost 3 bases and 8 bases respectively, with 19 bases between them. The CDR3 spells CASSFNGWQTGGYTF. The DNA of the CDR3 is TGTGCCAGCAGTTTTAACGGATGGCAGACGGGGGGCTACACCTTC.

V usage is TRBV3-1 and J usage is TRBJ1-2; D unclear. The CDR3 covers 12 residues. The germline CDR1 and CDR2 sequences are LGHDT and YNNKEL (reference sequence). Trimming removed 0 bases from V and 10 bases from J, with 9 bases in between. CDR3 in DNA: TGTGCCAGCAGCCAAGAGCGTGGGGACTACACCTTC. It codes for CASSQERGDYTF.

This clonotype was counted many times. This chain joins TRBV12-3 or TRBV12-4 and TRBJ1-1; 7 bases line up with TRBD1. The V gene end was trimmed by 3 bases and the J gene end by 7 bases; junction bases not matched to a gene: 8. The CDR3 spans 14 residues. Written as DNA, the CDR3 is TGTGCCAGCAGTTTTCCGCCTTACAGGGGTGAAGCTTTCTTT. Translation: CASSFPPYRGEAFF.

V is TRBV4-3 and J is TRBJ2-1, with D possibly matching TRBD2 (5 bases). The CDR3 runs to 16 residues. Germline V gives CDR1 LGHNA, CDR2 YSLEER. V was cut by 0 bases and J by 8 bases, with 17 bases left in between. In DNA, the CDR3 is TGCGCCAGCAGCCAAGACGGGAAAGGCGGAACGGATGAGCAGTTCTTC. It translates to CASSQDGKGGTDEQFF.

The CDR3 nucleotides read TGCAGCGTTGGACTAGCGAGAGAGACCCAGTACTTC. It is translated as CSVGLARETQYF. This sequence joins TRBV29-1 and TRBJ2-5; 8 bases align to TRBD2. Germline CDR1 SQVTM, CDR2 ANQGSEA. This CDR3 is 12 amino acids long. Germline trimming cut 4 bases from V and 4 bases from J; bases unmatched to any gene: 2.

The CDR3 reads CASSLLAGGSQETQYF. The CDR3 DNA is TGTGCCAGCAGTTTATTAGCGGGAGGGAGCCAAGAGACCCAGTACTTC. The genes are TRBV12-3 or TRBV12-4 and TRBJ2-5; 11 positions agree with TRBD2. This CDR3 spans 16 amino acids. V was pared by 2 bases and J by 1 base, with 3 bases of the junction left unmatched.

The genes are TRBV5-1 and TRBJ2-1, with D possibly TRBD1 on 6 matching bases. The CDR3 has 14 amino acids. Between the trimmed V and J ends, which lost 2 bases and 8 bases, there was a span of 14 bases. The V gene's germline CDR1 is SGHRS and CDR2 YFSETQ. The CDR3 nucleotides are TGCGCCAGCAGCTTAACTATTACAGGGTATGAGCAGTTCTTC. Amino acids: CASSLTITGYEQFF.

This chain links TRBV7-3 with TRBJ2-1, with unresolved D. This CDR3 contains 12 residues. Trimming stripped 6 bases from V and 9 bases from J, with 12 bases between. Germline CDR1 reads SGHTA; CDR2 reads FQGTGA. CDR3 DNA: TGTGCCAGCAGGACCTGTATCCTTGAGCAGTTCTTC. Its protein is CASRTCILEQFF.

J is TRBJ1-2 and V is TRBV14; D possibly corresponds to TRBD1 (6 bases). Germline CDR1 is SGHDN and CDR2 is FVKESK. Trimming removed 1 base at V and 6 bases at J, with 9 bases between. The CDR3 loop spans 13 amino acids. In DNA form, the CDR3 reads TGTGCCAGCAGCCAAGGCACAGGGAATGGCTACACCTTC. Encoded protein: CASSQGTGNGYTF.

This clonotype has just a few counts. V gene TRBV15 combines with J gene TRBJ2-1; maybe TRBD1 (5 bases). The CDR3 consists of 13 residues. The V end was cut by 3 bases, the J end by 7 bases, with 10 bases between. Germline-derived CDR1 and CDR2 are LNHNV and YYDKDF (reference sequence). The CDR3 sequence: CATSSRQRNEQFF. The CDR3 DNA reads TGTGCCACCAGCAGCCGACAGAGGAATGAGCAGTTCTTC.

The chain couples TRBV12-5 to TRBJ2-3; the D gene could be TRBD1 or TRBD2 (5 bases each). The germline CDR1 and CDR2 sequences are LGHNT and FRNRAP. Trimming pared 3 bases from V and 2 bases from J, leaving 15 bases between. This CDR3 is 16 amino acids long. The CDR3 nucleotides are TGTGCTAGTGGTTTCACCACCGGGACCGACACAGATACGCAGTATTTT. Translating it yields CASGFTTGTDTDTQYF.

The chain recombines TRBV20-1 with TRBJ2-1; the D is unclear. V was clipped by 5 bases and J by 1 base, with 6 bases between them. Germline-derived CDR1 and CDR2 are DFQATT and SNEGSKA (reference sequence). This CDR3 has 12 residues. The CDR3 protein is CSADDSYNEQFF. The CDR3 coding sequence is TGCAGTGCTGATGATTCCTACAATGAGCAGTTCTTC.